These 15 T cell receptor beta chains were all obtained from the same sample, sequenced in a study of vaccination effects on CD4 cells after COVID-19. Generated by immunoSEQ multiplex PCR, the TCRdb table keeps only in-frame clones and is missing some. The sample holds about 30,000 clones, roughly 68% seen once. No antigen is known for these receptors. ViraFEST assay sequencing came after antigen-specific CD4+ T cells were expanded with viral peptide pools. Subsequent to 10 days of culture, CD4+ T cells were isolated. Each participant was given two doses of one vaccine (BNT162b2 or mRNA-1273). The sequencing here drew on CD4+ T cells from PBMCs cultured with HCoV-OC43 spike peptides, taken after COVID-19 vaccination. Subset specified: HCoV-OC43 spike overlapping peptide pool stimulation. Source of these receptors: a human donor who received a COVID-19 vaccine.

V usage is TRBV11-2 and J usage is TRBJ2-2, with 8 bases fitting TRBD1. The CDR3 totals 16 residues. With 5 bases clipped from V and 7 bases from J, the junction kept 12 bases outside the gene matches. Germline CDR1 is SGHAT and CDR2 is FQNNGV. DNA for the CDR3: TGTGCCAGCAGCCCAGAGAGGACAGGGTTGGGCGGGGAGCTGTTTTTT. Protein sequence: CASSPERTGLGGELFF.

The V gene is TRBV6-2 or TRBV6-3, the J gene TRBJ2-5, with 7 nucleotides matching TRBD2. With V trimmed by 4 bases and J by 1 base, 6 bases remained unmatched. The CDR3 consists of 15 residues. CDR1 MNHEY and CDR2 SVGEGT come from the germline V gene. CDR3 DNA: TGTGCCAGCAGTTCCCCCCGGACTAGCCAAGAGACCCAGTACTTC. Translating it yields CASSSPRTSQETQYF.

CDR3 in amino acids: CASSFLGGGIQETQYF. CDR3 coding DNA: TGCGCCAGCAGCTTTCTTGGGGGGGGAATCCAAGAGACCCAGTACTTC. The rearrangement links TRBV5-1 to TRBJ2-5; 7 bases fit TRBD2. The V gene end was trimmed by 2 bases and the J gene end by 1 base; junction bases not matched to a gene: 8. The CDR3 is 16 amino acids. Per germline, CDR1 SGHRS and CDR2 YFSETQ.

The chain carries TRBV6-5 and TRBJ1-5; D remains ambiguous. The ends were cut back, 6 bases at V and 3 bases at J, with 9 bases in the middle. CDR1 and CDR2 (germline): MNHEY, SVGAGI. CDR3 length: 13 amino acids. The CDR3 nucleotides read TGTGCCAGCAGGTCATTGGCCAATCAGCCCCAGCATTTT. Translating it yields CASRSLANQPQHF.

The J gene is TRBJ2-1, the V gene TRBV2, with 11 bases that match TRBD2. Germline values: CDR1 SNHLY, CDR2 FYNNEI. The CDR3 spans 15 residues. V lost 4 bases and J lost 6; bases outside the gene matches: 5. The CDR3 spells CASSAQLAGVNEQFF. CDR3 bases: TGTGCCAGCAGTGCCCAACTAGCGGGAGTCAATGAGCAGTTCTTC.

This clone has a single count. The CDR3 protein is CAISEYGADTQYF. In DNA form, the CDR3 reads TGTGCCATCAGTGAGTATGGGGCAGATACGCAGTATTTT. The chain has TRBV10-3 and TRBJ2-3; no definite D call. CDR1 is ENHRY, CDR2 SYGVKD, per germline. Trimming left V 1 base short and J 4 bases short, with 6 bases between. This CDR3 is 13 amino acids long.

The gene calls are TRBV7-9 and TRBJ1-3; D is unresolved. The germline V gene encodes CDR1 SEHNR and CDR2 FQNEAQ (reference sequence). The CDR3 covers 15 residues. V lost 2 bases and J 3 bases, leaving 11 bases between the germline ends. Here the CDR3 DNA reads TGTGCCAGCAGCTTACCCGTTCCGCTTGGAAACACCATATATTTT. Translation: CASSLPVPLGNTIYF.

This clone has a single count. The chain has TRBV12-2 and TRBJ2-1; the table names TRBD2, a call not compared with the DNA. TRBV12-2 is a known pseudogene. CDR3 size: 14 residues. The CDR3 spells CASRLVWRGGHVFF. Here the CDR3 DNA reads TGTGCAAGTCGCTTAGTATGGCGGGGGGGCCATGTATTCTTC.

This CDR3 is CASSSGTANSPLHF. CDR3 in DNA: TGTGCCAGCAGTTCCGGGACAGCTAATTCACCCCTCCACTTT. The chain combines TRBV7-9 with TRBJ1-6; 7 nucleotides align to TRBD1. CDR1 and CDR2 (germline): SEHNR, FQNEAQ (reference sequence). Trimming removed 6 bases from V and 6 bases from J; junction bases left unmatched: 5. The CDR3 consists of 14 residues. Supplemented by reference TRBV7-9 and TRBJ1-6, the full variable domain reads DTGVSQNPRHKITKRGQNVTFRCDPISEHNRLYWYRQTLGQGPEFLTYFQNEAQLEKSRLLSDRFSAERPKGSFSTLEIQRTEQGDSAMYLCASSSGTANSPLHFGNGTRLTVT.

V is TRBV21-1 and J is TRBJ2-6; no check of the table's D call, TRBD2, against the DNA was made. TRBV21-1 is shown as a pseudogene. This CDR3 spans 15 amino acids. CDR3 sequence (DNA): TGTGCCAGCAGGGAAAGCGGGGATGGGGCCAACGTCCTGACTTTC. Residues: CASRESGDGANVLTF.

The V gene is TRBV5-1, the J gene TRBJ1-2; no firm D call. Germline assignment: CDR1 SGHRS and CDR2 YFSETQ. The CDR3 is 14 amino acids. V lost 1 base, J lost 8 bases, and 15 bases lay in between. The CDR3 is CASSLSLPARGYTF. CDR3 nucleotides: TGCGCCAGCAGCTTGTCGTTACCGGCGCGGGGCTACACCTTC.

The chain carries TRBV13 and TRBJ2-7; 8 bases line up with TRBD2. Germline V CDR1 and CDR2: PRHDT, FYEKMQ (reference sequence). The CDR3 is 14 amino acids. V lost 5 bases, J lost 5 bases, and 8 bases stayed unmatched. CDR3 sequence reads: CASSPGLAHHEQYF. Written as DNA, the CDR3 is TGTGCCAGCAGCCCAGGACTAGCCCACCACGAGCAGTACTTC.

The chain has TRBV27 and TRBJ1-2; D is unresolved. Germline V gene sequence: CDR1 MNHEY, CDR2 SMNVEV (reference sequence). The CDR3 is 14 amino acids. V lost 2 bases, J lost 6 bases, and 13 bases lay in between. CDR3 protein: CASSLLGLGNGYTF. The CDR3 DNA reads TGTGCCAGCAGTTTACTTGGTTTAGGGAATGGCTACACCTTC.

The V and J genes are TRBV5-1 and TRBJ1-1; D ambiguous. Per the germline V gene, CDR1 is SGHRS and CDR2 is YFSETQ. CDR3 length: 15 amino acids. Trimming took off 4 bases at V and 0 bases at J, with 13 bases between the two ends. The CDR3 sequence: CASSVLEGMNTEAFF. DNA for the CDR3: TGCGCCAGCAGCGTTCTCGAGGGAATGAACACTGAAGCTTTCTTT.

The chain employs TRBV6-5 and TRBJ2-1; no reliable D call. Germline V gives CDR1 MNHEY, CDR2 SVGAGI. V was shortened by 4 bases and J by 0 bases, with 7 bases between the two germline ends. CDR3 length: 14 amino acids. CDR3 region: CASSWLRSYNEQFF. CDR3 bases: TGTGCCAGCAGTTGGCTACGCTCCTACAATGAGCAGTTCTTC.